Presented here are 19 T cell receptor beta chains from one specimen sequenced in a study of preoperative IRX-2 immunotherapy in early breast cancer. Described treatment: preoperative locoregional IRX-2 cytokine immunotherapy. The data were produced by immunoSEQ multiplex PCR, yet TCRdb's version contains in-frame clones alone and is incomplete. The sample contains approximately 25,000 clones, around 75% of which appear only once. The sample was lymph node tissue, taken after IRX-2 immunotherapy. The receptor source for this set is a human donor with breast cancer.

This rearrangement joins TRBV7-1 to TRBJ2-7; tentatively, D is TRBD2 (5 bases). TRBV7-1 is assigned to the ORF class and has an uncertain function. CDR3 length equals 15 residues. Trimming removed 4 bases at V and 0 bases at J, with 13 bases between. DNA of the CDR3: TGTGCCAGCAGCTTCTTGGAGGACGGCTCCTACGAGCAGTACTTC. Protein product: CASSFLEDGSYEQYF.

This chain uses TRBV15 with TRBJ1-3; tentative D call: TRBD1 (5 bases). V lost 2 bases, J lost 3 bases, and 23 bases lay in between. This CDR3 comprises 19 residues. The germline V gene encodes CDR1 LNHNV and CDR2 YYDKDF (reference sequence). The CDR3 spells CATSRWFQGSLLSGNTIYF. In nucleotides, the CDR3 is TGTGCCACCAGCAGATGGTTCCAGGGTAGCCTCTTGAGTGGAAACACCATATATTTT.

V and J are TRBV6-8 and TRBJ2-7; the match to TRBD2 covers 16 bases. The CDR3 loop spans 14 amino acids. Trimming took 7 bases from V and 13 from J; bases not matched to a gene: 10. Looked up from germline, CDR1 is MNHGY and CDR2 is SAAAGT. The CDR3 here is CASILGTSGRAFYF. The CDR3 coding sequence is TGTGCCAGCATCCTAGGGACTAGCGGGAGGGCCTTCTACTTC.

V is TRBV23-1 and J is TRBJ2-7; no definite D call. TRBV23-1 is placed among ORFs of uncertain function. This CDR3 contains 13 residues. The V end was cut by 6 bases, the J end by 2 bases, with 11 bases between. The CDR3 region has the DNA TGCGCCAGCAGCGACCAGGTCACCTACGAGCAGTACTTC. As protein: CASSDQVTYEQYF.

This clone was seen only a few times. The chain couples TRBV18 to TRBJ2-1; D gene uncertain. This CDR3 has 13 residues. Germline V gene lookup returns CDR1 KGHSH and CDR2 LQKENI. Between the trimmed V and J ends, which lost 2 bases and 5 bases, there was a span of 7 bases. The CDR3 loop reads CASSPGLNNEQFF. The CDR3 bases are TGTGCCAGCTCACCAGGCCTGAACAATGAGCAGTTCTTC.

V is TRBV5-1 and J is TRBJ1-1; unclear D gene. This CDR3 spans 14 amino acids. V was trimmed by 4 bases and J by 2 bases, leaving 12 bases between them. Germline CDR1 reads SGHRS; CDR2 reads YFSETQ. CDR3 loop: CASSRDIANTEAFF. The CDR3 nucleotides read TGCGCCAGCAGCCGTGACATCGCTAACACTGAAGCTTTCTTT.

This rearrangement joins TRBV6-8 to TRBJ1-1; 9 bases are shared with TRBD1. Trimming took 3 bases from V and 1 from J; bases not matched to a gene: 3. CDR3 length: 15 amino acids. CDR1 and CDR2 (germline): MNHGY, SAAAGT. DNA of the CDR3: TGTGCCAGCAGTTATTTGACAGGGGGGAACACTGAAGCTTTCTTT. Translated: CASSYLTGGNTEAFF.

This chain joins TRBV11-3 and TRBJ2-7; 9 nucleotides match TRBD2. V shed 3 bases and J 6 bases; nucleotides not matched to a gene: 12. This CDR3 is built from 16 residues. CDR1 and CDR2 from the germline V gene are SGHNT and YENEEA. CDR3 bases: TGTGCCAGCAGCTTCTATGCGGGGGTAGCGGGAGTCGAGCAGTACTTC. Residues: CASSFYAGVAGVEQYF. Filled out from reference TRBV11-3 and TRBJ2-7, the complete variable domain reads EAGVVQSPRYKIIEKKQPVAFWCNPISGHNTLYWYLQNLGQGPELLIRYENEEAVDDSQLPKDRFSAERLKGVDSTLKIQPAELGDSAVYLCASSFYAGVAGVEQYFGPGTRLTVT.

This clone has a single count. The gene calls are TRBV7-1 and TRBJ2-1; TRBD1 might be the D (5 bases). Being an ORF, TRBV7-1 has a function that is uncertain. Trimming left V 2 bases short and J 0 bases short, with 11 bases between. CDR3 length: 16 amino acids. The CDR3, as DNA: TGTGCCAGCAGCTCAAGGGTAGGGGACTCCTACAATGAGCAGTTCTTC. It specifies CASSSRVGDSYNEQFF.

The chain has TRBV30 and TRBJ2-2; 10 bases line up with TRBD2. The CDR3 consists of 15 residues. Germline CDR1 and CDR2: GTSNPN and SVGIG (reference sequence). V lost 3 bases and J lost 1; bases outside the gene matches: 2. DNA for the CDR3: TGTGCCTGGAGGCTAGCGGGAGTGAACACCGGGGAGCTGTTTTTT. Its protein product is CAWRLAGVNTGELFF.

The chain uses TRBV10-1 and TRBJ2-1, with TRBD2 matching 13 bases. V gave up 4 bases and J gave up 6 bases; unmatched junction bases: 6. CDR1 and CDR2 (germline): WNHNN, SYGVQD (reference sequence). The CDR3 extends over 16 amino acids. The CDR3 here is CASSGQGTSGINEQFF. Written as DNA, the CDR3 is TGCGCCAGCAGTGGTCAGGGGACTAGCGGGATCAATGAGCAGTTCTTC.

CDR3 sequence (DNA): TGTGCCAGTAGCCCACTAGCGGGAGGTCCCGGGGAGCAGTTCTTC. Translating it yields CASSPLAGGPGEQFF. The chain has TRBV19 and TRBJ2-1; 12 positions agree with TRBD2. The CDR3 is 15 amino acids. V lost 6 bases, J lost 10 bases, and 10 bases stayed unmatched. The germline gives CDR1 LNHDA, CDR2 SQIVND (reference sequence).

DNA of the CDR3: TGTGCCAGCAGCTTAGTAGGGCGGGTATACGAGCAGTACTTC. It encodes CASSLVGRVYEQYF. The chain links TRBV11-3 to TRBJ2-7; D is possibly TRBD2 (5 bases). Trimming pared 1 base from V and 4 bases from J, leaving 11 bases between. CDR1 SGHNT and CDR2 YENEEA come from the germline V gene. The length of the CDR3 is 14 residues.

The chain recombines TRBV7-6 with TRBJ1-2; no definite D call. Trimming removed 3 bases from V and 4 bases from J, with 12 bases in between. This CDR3 comprises 14 residues. Germline V lookup: CDR1 SGHVS, CDR2 FNYEAQ. The CDR3 DNA follows: TGTGCCAGCAGCTTCGAAGTATCATTCTATGGCTACACCTTC. Its translation is CASSFEVSFYGYTF.

V is TRBV19 and J is TRBJ1-5; 9 nucleotides match TRBD1. The CDR3 loop spans 15 amino acids. Germline CDR1 reads LNHDA; CDR2 reads SQIVND (reference sequence). The junction had 4 bases not matched to a gene; V was cut back by 5 bases and J by 2 bases. CDR3 bases: TGTGCCAGTAGTCACGGGGACAGGGGCAATCAGCCCCAGCATTTT. It codes for CASSHGDRGNQPQHF.

This clone was seen a single time. This chain joins TRBV7-1 and TRBJ2-7, with D uncertain. TRBV7-1 is flagged as an ORF with uncertain function. CDR3 length: 13 residues. The V and J ends lost 5 bases and 0 bases respectively, with 8 bases between them. In DNA form, the CDR3 reads TGTGCCAGCAGCCTCCCAATCTCCTACGAGCAGTACTTC. Its protein is CASSLPISYEQYF.

This sequence joins TRBV5-1 and TRBJ2-1; D gene ambiguous. V lost 1 base and J lost 1, with 6 bases in between. From germline, CDR1 is SGHRS and CDR2 YFSETQ. CDR3 length: 14 residues. This CDR3 is CASSLTVSYNEQFF. The CDR3 DNA sequence: TGCGCCAGCAGCTTGACCGTATCCTACAATGAGCAGTTCTTC.

The gene calls are TRBV15 and TRBJ1-3; D is possibly TRBD1 (5 bases). The germline CDR1 and CDR2 sequences are LNHNV and YYDKDF (reference sequence). The V end lost 0 bases, the J end lost 3 bases, and 9 bases lay between the germline ends. The CDR3 totals 15 residues. CDR3 nucleotides: TGTGCCACCAGCAGAGATTGGGGGAATGGAAACACCATATATTTT. Residues: CATSRDWGNGNTIYF.

The CDR3 nucleotides are TGTGCCAGCAGGCCAAGCGGGAGGGGATCCTACAATGAGCAGTTCTTC. It translates to CASRPSGRGSYNEQFF. The chain uses TRBV11-3 and TRBJ2-1, with 10 bases lining up with TRBD2. V lost 6 bases, J lost 1 base, and 6 bases stayed unmatched. This CDR3 comprises 16 residues. Germline CDR1 and CDR2: SGHNT and YENEEA.